The following is a TCR beta chain sequence with its context. What it binds is unknown. There are 17 residues in the CDR3. Through template switching, a universal primer site was introduced, and the cDNA contained unique molecular identifiers. TCRdb analysed the 5' RACE reads with MiXCR anew, one entry per CDR3 protein. The top ten clones hold 1.5% to 2% of a sample with roughly 710,000 distinct CDR3 sequences, roughly 6.2% of them seen once. This entry belongs to a study of identical twins. Findings and limits, study-wide: The study found that models underestimated out-of-frame TCR alpha sharing in monozygotic twins. Researchers reported excess low generation probability among twin-shared out-of-frame alpha sequences.

The clonotype was recovered from a man younger than 35 in good health. Source material: naive T cells sorted from blood. The genes are TRBV21-1 and TRBJ2-7; the D call of TRBD2 is as the table states it, not checked on the DNA. TRBV21-1 has pseudogene status. The DNA of the CDR3 is TGTGCCAGCAGCAAAGGCAGCGGGAGGGCTCCGGTCCACGAGCAGTACTTC. Translated: CASSKGSGRAPVHEQYF.